Below, one TCR beta chain is given with its context. Germline CDR1 MNHNS, CDR2 SASEGT. The CDR3 is 16 amino acids. V lost 2 bases, J lost 3 bases, and 6 bases stayed unmatched. This sample stems from a study of blood T cell repertoires in COVID-19. The table came from immunoSEQ multiplex PCR; TCRdb's copy has only in-frame clones and leaves some out. The repertoire holds about 35,000 clones, with around 88% as singletons. The clonotype originates from a human donor in a cohort sampled during active COVID-19. The sequencing input was peripheral blood. The genes are TRBV6-1 and TRBJ1-5; 8 bases align to TRBD1. The chain's CDR3 is CASSEQGARYNQPQHF. The CDR3 coding sequence is TGTGCCAGCAGTGAACAGGGGGCTCGTTACAATCAGCCCCAGCATTTT.